The source of this T cell receptor beta chain is a study of OX40 agonist ivuxolimab in advanced cancers. Libraries were prepared by immunoSEQ multiplex PCR; TCRdb keeps only in-frame clonotypes and omits some of them. Of roughly 60,000 clones listed, roughly 84% are singletons. Germline V gene data show CDR1 as LNHDA and CDR2 as SQIVND (reference sequence). The V gene lost 2 bases and the J gene lost 0 bases, with 10 bases spanning the gap. The CDR3 loop spans 16 amino acids. The starting material was CD4+ or CD8+ T cells sorted from blood, obtained in a trial of the OX40 agonist ivuxolimab. The source is an adult with an advanced solid tumor such as melanoma, head and neck, liver or kidney cancer. This chain uses TRBV19 with TRBJ2-2; perhaps TRBD1 as D (6 bases). CDR3 sequence (DNA): TGTGCCAGTAGTATACTGGGGGCCTCGAACACCGGGGAGCTGTTTTTT. Its protein product is CASSILGASNTGELFF. Full variable domain (missing parts from reference TRBV19 and TRBJ2-2): DGGITQSPKYLFRKEGQNVTLSCEQNLNHDAMYWYRQDPGQGLRLIYYSQIVNDFQKGDIAEGYSVSREKKESFPLTVTSAQKNPTAFYLCASSILGASNTGELFFGEGSRLTVL.